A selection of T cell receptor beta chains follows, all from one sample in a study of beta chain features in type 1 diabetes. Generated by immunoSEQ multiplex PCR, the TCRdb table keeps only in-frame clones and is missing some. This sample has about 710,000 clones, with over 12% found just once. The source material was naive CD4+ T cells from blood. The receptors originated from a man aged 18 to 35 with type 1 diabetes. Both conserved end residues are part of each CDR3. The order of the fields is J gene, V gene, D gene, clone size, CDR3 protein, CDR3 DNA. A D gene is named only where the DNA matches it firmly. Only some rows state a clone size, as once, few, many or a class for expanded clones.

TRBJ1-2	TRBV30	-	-	CAWSRQGRHGYTF	TGTGCCTGGAGTCGGCAGGGCCGGCATGGCTACACCTTC
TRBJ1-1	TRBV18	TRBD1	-	CASSPSRTGSNTEAFF	TGTGCCAGCTCACCTTCACGGACAGGGTCGAACACTGAAGCTTTCTTT
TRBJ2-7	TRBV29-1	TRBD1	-	CSAEPPRGQGPPPSGYEQYF	TGCAGCGCAGAACCCCCCCGGGGACAGGGACCTCCTCCTTCTGGCTACGAGCAGTACTTC
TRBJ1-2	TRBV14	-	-	CASSQDQGPRNYGYTF	TGTGCCAGCAGCCAAGATCAGGGACCCCGCAACTATGGCTACACCTTC
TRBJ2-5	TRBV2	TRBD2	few	CASSLRLAGAGETQYF	TGTGCCAGCAGCCTCAGACTAGCGGGAGCCGGGGAGACCCAGTACTTC
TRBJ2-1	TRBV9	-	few	CASSPPGTYSGEQFF	TGTGCCAGCAGCCCCCCCGGGACCTACTCGGGTGAGCAGTTCTTC
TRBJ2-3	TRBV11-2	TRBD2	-	CASSQRLASDTQYF	TGTGCCAGCAGCCAAAGACTAGCGTCCGATACGCAGTATTTT
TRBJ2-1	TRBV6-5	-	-	CASSYGGENNEQFF	TGTGCCAGCAGTTACGGTGGCGAAAACAATGAGCAGTTCTTC
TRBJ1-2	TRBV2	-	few	CASMQDGYTF	TGTGCCAGCATGCAGGATGGCTACACCTTC
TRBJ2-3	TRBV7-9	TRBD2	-	CASSLALAGRQGNTQYF	TGTGCCAGCAGCTTAGCCCTAGCGGGGCGACAGGGAAATACGCAGTATTTT
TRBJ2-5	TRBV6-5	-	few	CASSQRGGETQYF	TGTGCCAGCAGTCAACGTGGGGGGGAGACCCAGTACTTC
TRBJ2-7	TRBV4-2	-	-	CASSQTGLFSSYEQYF	TGTGCCAGCAGCCAGACGGGACTTTTCAGCTCCTACGAGCAGTACTTC
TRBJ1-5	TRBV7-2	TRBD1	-	CASSRTGGSNQPQHF	TGTGCCAGCAGCCGAACAGGGGGTAGCAATCAGCCCCAGCATTTT
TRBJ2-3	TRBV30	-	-	CAWSTSVTDTQYF	TGTGCCTGGAGTACGTCTGTGACAGATACGCAGTATTTT
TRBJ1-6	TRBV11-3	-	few	CASSSGGASPLHF	TGTGCCAGCAGCTCGGGGGGCGCATCACCCCTCCACTTT
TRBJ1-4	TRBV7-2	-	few	CASSFNRENEKLFF	TGTGCCAGCAGCTTTAACAGGGAGAATGAAAAACTGTTTTTT
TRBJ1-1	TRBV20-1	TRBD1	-	CSADGQDEAFF	TGCAGTGCTGACGGACAGGACGAAGCTTTCTTT
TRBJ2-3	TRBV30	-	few	CAWSPMGADTQYF	TGTGCCTGGAGTCCGATGGGCGCAGATACGCAGTATTTT
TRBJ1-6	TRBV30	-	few	CAWSIKGGSPLHF	TGTGCCTGGAGTATAAAGGGGGGGTCACCCCTCCACTTT
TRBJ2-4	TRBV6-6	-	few	CASGKGIAKNIQYF	TGTGCCAGCGGAAAGGGGATAGCCAAAAACATTCAGTACTTC
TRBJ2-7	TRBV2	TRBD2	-	CASRTSGSYEQYF	TGTGCCAGCCGAACTAGCGGGTCCTACGAGCAGTACTTC
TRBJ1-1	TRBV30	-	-	CAGRRALNTEAFF	TGTGCCGGGAGAAGGGCGCTGAACACTGAAGCTTTCTTT
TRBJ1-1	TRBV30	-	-	CAWSPTPTGAFF	TGTGCCTGGAGTCCGACCCCAACGGGAGCTTTCTTT
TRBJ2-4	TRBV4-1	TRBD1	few	CASSQPGTAIAKNIQYF	TGCGCCAGCAGCCAACCCGGGACAGCAATAGCCAAAAACATTCAGTACTTC
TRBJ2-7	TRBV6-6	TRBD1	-	CASRTGTGSYEQYF	TGTGCCAGCAGGACCGGGACAGGCTCCTACGAGCAGTACTTC
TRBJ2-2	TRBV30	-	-	CARRSHLNTGELFF	TGTGCCCGGCGCTCACATTTGAACACCGGGGAGCTGTTTTTT
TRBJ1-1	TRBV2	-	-	CASSDRPVLHTEAFF	TGTGCCAGCAGTGACAGGCCCGTGCTTCACACTGAAGCTTTCTTT
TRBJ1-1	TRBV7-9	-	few	CASSPGSGGRHEAFF	TGTGCCAGCAGCCCGGGTTCCGGGGGGCGACATGAAGCTTTCTTT
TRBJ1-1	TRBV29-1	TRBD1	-	CSVTKTGGSTEAFF	TGCAGCGTTACAAAGACAGGGGGTTCAACTGAAGCTTTCTTT
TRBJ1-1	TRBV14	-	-	CASSLMDSHTEAFF	TGTGCCAGCAGCCTGATGGACAGTCACACTGAAGCTTTCTTT
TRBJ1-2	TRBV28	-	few	CASSQDSYGYTF	TGTGCCAGCAGTCAGGACTCCTATGGCTACACCTTC
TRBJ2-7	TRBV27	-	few	CASSWGQGGEQYF	TGTGCCAGCAGTTGGGGCCAGGGAGGCGAGCAGTACTTC
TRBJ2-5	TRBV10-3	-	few	CAISDWGVQETQYF	TGTGCCATCAGTGATTGGGGTGTGCAAGAGACCCAGTACTTC
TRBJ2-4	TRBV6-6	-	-	CASRERTTKNIQYF	TGTGCCAGCAGGGAGAGGACTACCAAAAACATTCAGTACTTC
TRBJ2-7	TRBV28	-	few	CASSPSYRGEQYF	TGTGCCAGCAGCCCCTCTTACAGAGGCGAGCAGTACTTC
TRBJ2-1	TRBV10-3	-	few	CATRVGGNEQFF	TGTGCCACGAGGGTTGGGGGAAATGAGCAGTTCTTC